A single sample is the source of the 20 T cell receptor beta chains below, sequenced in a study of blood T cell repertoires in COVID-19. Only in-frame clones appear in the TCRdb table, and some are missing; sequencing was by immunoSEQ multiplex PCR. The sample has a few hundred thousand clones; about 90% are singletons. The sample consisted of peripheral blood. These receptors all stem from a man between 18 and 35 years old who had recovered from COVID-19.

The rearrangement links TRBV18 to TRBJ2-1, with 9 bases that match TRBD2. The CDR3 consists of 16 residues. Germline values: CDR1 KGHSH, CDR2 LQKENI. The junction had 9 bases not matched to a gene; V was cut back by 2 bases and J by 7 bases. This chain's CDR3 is CASSPSAGGPLNEQFF. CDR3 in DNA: TGTGCCAGCTCACCATCGGCGGGAGGGCCGTTAAATGAGCAGTTCTTC.

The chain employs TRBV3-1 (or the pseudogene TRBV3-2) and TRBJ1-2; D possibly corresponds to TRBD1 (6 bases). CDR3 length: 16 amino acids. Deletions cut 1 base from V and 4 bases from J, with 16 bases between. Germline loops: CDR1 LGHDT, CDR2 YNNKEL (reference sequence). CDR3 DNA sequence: TGTGCCAGCAGCCAAGGGACCGGACAGAAACTCTATGGCTACACCTTC. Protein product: CASSQGTGQKLYGYTF.

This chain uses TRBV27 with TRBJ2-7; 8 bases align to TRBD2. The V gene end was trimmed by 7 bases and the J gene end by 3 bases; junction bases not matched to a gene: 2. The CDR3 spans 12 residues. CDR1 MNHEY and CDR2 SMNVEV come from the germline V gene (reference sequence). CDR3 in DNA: TGTGCCAGCAAGGCGGGGGGCTACGAGCAGTACTTC. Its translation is CASKAGGYEQYF.

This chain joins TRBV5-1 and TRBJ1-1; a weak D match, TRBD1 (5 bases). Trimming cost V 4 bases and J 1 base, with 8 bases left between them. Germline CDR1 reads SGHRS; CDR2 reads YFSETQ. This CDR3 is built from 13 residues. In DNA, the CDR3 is TGCGCCAGCAGCCCTGGACAGAACACTGAAGCTTTCTTT. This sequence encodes CASSPGQNTEAFF.

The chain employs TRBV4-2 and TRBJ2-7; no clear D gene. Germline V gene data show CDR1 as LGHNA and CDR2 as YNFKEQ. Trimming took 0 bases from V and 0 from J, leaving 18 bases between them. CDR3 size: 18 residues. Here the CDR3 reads CASSQDFQSGLFSYEQYF. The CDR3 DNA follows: TGTGCCAGCAGCCAAGATTTCCAGTCTGGGCTATTCTCCTACGAGCAGTACTTC.

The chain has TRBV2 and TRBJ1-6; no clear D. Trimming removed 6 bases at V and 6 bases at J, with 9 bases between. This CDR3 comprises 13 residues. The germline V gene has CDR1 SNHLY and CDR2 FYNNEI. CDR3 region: CASSTSPNSPLHF. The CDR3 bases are TGTGCCAGCAGCACTAGTCCTAATTCACCCCTCCACTTT.

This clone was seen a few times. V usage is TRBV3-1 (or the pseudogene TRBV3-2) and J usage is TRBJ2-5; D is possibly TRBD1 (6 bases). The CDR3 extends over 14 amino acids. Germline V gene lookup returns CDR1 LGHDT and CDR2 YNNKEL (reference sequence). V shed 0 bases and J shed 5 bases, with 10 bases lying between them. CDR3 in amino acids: CASSQDTGSETQYF. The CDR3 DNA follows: TGTGCCAGCAGCCAAGATACAGGGTCGGAGACCCAGTACTTC.

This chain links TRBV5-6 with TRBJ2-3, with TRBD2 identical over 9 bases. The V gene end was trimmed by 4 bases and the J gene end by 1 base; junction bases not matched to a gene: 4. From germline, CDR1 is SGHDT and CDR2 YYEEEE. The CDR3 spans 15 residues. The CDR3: CASSLAGWGTDTQYF. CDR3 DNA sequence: TGTGCCAGCAGCCTAGCGGGGTGGGGCACAGATACGCAGTATTTT.

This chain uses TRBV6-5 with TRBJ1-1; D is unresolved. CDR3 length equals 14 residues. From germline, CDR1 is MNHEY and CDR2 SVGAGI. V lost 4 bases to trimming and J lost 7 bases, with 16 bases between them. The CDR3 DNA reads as TGTGCCAGCAGTTCCCGCCGAGGAGTTAATGAAGCTTTCTTT. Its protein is CASSSRRGVNEAFF.

The CDR3 DNA reads as TGCAGCGTTGAAGTTTGGGAGACGTACCAAGAGACCCAGTACTTC. It specifies CSVEVWETYQETQYF. The chain uses TRBV29-1 and TRBJ2-5, with D tentatively TRBD2 (5 bases). Germline V CDR1 and CDR2: SQVTM, ANQGSEA. CDR3 size: 15 residues. Between the trimmed V and J ends, which lost 1 base and 0 bases, there was a span of 12 bases.

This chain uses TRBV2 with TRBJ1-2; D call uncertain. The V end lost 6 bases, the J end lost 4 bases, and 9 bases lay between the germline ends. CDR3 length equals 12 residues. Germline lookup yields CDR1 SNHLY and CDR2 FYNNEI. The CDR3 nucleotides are TGTGCCAGCAGGGGCACGATCTATGGCTACACCTTC. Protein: CASRGTIYGYTF.

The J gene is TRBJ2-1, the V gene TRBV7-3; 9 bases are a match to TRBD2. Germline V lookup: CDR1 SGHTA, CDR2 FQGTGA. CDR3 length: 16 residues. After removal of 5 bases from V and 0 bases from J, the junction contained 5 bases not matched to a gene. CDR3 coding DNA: TGTGCCAGCAGCCCGGAAGCGGGAGGCTCCTACAATGAGCAGTTCTTC. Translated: CASSPEAGGSYNEQFF.

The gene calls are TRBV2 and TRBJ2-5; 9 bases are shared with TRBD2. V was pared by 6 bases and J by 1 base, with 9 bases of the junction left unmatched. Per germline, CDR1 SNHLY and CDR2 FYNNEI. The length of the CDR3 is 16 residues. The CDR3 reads CASSTSRGGGQETQYF. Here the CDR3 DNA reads TGTGCCAGCAGCACCTCTCGCGGGGGGGGCCAAGAGACCCAGTACTTC.

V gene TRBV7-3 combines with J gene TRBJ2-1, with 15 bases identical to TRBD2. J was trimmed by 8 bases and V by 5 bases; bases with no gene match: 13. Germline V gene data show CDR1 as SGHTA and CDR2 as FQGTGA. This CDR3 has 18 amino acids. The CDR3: CASSTRTSGGAGFDEQFF. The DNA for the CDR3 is TGTGCCAGCAGCACCCGGACTAGCGGGGGGGCCGGGTTTGATGAGCAGTTCTTC.

The CDR3 reads CASSRYNTGGEKLFF. DNA for the CDR3: TGTGCCAGCAGCCGGTACAATACAGGGGGGGAAAAACTGTTTTTT. The genes are TRBV11-2 and TRBJ1-4; 8 bases line up with TRBD1. The CDR3 is made up of 15 amino acids. CDR1 SGHAT and CDR2 FQNNGV come from the germline V gene. With V trimmed by 5 bases and J by 8 bases, 10 bases remained unmatched.

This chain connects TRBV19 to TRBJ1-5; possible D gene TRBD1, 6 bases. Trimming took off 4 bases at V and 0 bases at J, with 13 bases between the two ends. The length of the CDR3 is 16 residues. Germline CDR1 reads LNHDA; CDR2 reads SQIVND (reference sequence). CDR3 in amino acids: CASSRGPAYSNQPQHF. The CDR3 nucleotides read TGTGCCAGTAGTAGGGGGCCCGCCTATAGCAATCAGCCCCAGCATTTT.

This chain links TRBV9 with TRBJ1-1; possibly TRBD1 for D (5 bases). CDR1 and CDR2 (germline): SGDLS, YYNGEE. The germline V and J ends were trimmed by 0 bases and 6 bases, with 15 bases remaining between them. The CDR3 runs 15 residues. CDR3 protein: CASSVGGSGLSEAFF. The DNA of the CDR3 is TGTGCCAGCAGCGTAGGTGGCTCGGGACTTTCTGAAGCTTTCTTT.

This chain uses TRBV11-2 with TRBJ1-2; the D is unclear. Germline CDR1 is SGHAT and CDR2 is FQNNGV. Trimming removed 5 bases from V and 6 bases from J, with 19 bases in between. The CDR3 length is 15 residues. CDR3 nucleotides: TGTGCCAGCAGCCTAAAAACCCTCGTCGCGGATGGCTACACCTTC. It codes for CASSLKTLVADGYTF.

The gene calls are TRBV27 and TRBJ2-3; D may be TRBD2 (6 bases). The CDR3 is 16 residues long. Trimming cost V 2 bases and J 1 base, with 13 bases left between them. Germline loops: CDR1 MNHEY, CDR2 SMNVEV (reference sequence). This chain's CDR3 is CASSLRWGEGTDTQYF. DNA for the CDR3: TGTGCCAGCAGTTTACGTTGGGGGGAGGGCACAGATACGCAGTATTTT.

Here the CDR3 reads CASSPTGVDTDTQYF. CDR3 nucleotide sequence: TGTGCCAGCAGCCCCACAGGGGTTGACACAGATACGCAGTATTTT. The rearrangement links TRBV27 to TRBJ2-3; 7 nucleotides line up with TRBD1. This CDR3 contains 15 residues. Trimming took 6 bases from V and 2 from J; bases not matched to a gene: 8. From germline, CDR1 is MNHEY and CDR2 SMNVEV (reference sequence).